The clone carrying this T cell receptor (beta chain) showed up just once. Mixed chimerism was transient after nonmyeloablative marrow transplants from related graft donors. Repertoires were generated with immunoSEQ multiplex PCR, while TCRdb's copy carries only in-frame clones and drops some. The sample records 100,000 or so clones, roughly 93% being singletons. With V trimmed by 1 base and J by 3 bases, 3 bases remained unmatched. Germline CDR1 reads SGHTA; CDR2 reads FQGNSA. This CDR3 is 15 amino acids long. The data were taken from a study of Tregs in tolerant kidney transplant recipients. This TCR derives from a human patient who received a combined kidney and bone marrow transplant. The graft donor may account for some of the T cells. Sequences were derived from CD4+ T cells from blood (PBMCs), sampled 12 months after the transplant. The chain carries TRBV7-2 and TRBJ2-7; 10 bases fit TRBD2. CDR3 protein: CASSLVSGRDYEQYF. The DNA for the CDR3 is TGTGCCAGCAGCTTAGTAAGCGGGAGGGACTACGAGCAGTACTTC.